What follows is one T cell receptor (beta chain) and its context. What antigen it recognizes has not been identified. It has no much larger one-base neighbor in the sample; base qualities were not kept. This specimen comes from a study of PD-1 blockade in classical Hodgkin lymphoma (dated by TCRdb to 2020 to 2021). With respect to the entire study: Nivolumab dosing was 3 mg/kg intravenously every 2 weeks, continuing until either disease progression or unacceptable toxicity. A peripheral blood immune signature of response to PD-1 blockade in classical Hodgkin lymphoma was defined using TCR beta sequencing and CyTOF. Study-wide conclusions, independent of this receptor: Among trial patients, those achieving complete response had baseline diversity similar to that of newly diagnosed patients, while diversity was significantly lower in partial responders and progressors. Newly diagnosed patients were reported to have lower baseline TCR diversity than healthy donors, and relapsed/refractory patients were reported to have lower baseline TCR diversity still. Only a single clinical trial cohort was studied, and what caused the repertoire differences, possibly disease activity or prior therapy, remained undefined. By C4D1, a significant rise was seen in CD4+ TCR diversity but not in CD8+ TCR diversity (p=0.0027 vs p=0.16), and the rise was most apparent among complete responders (p=0.02). Lower diversity was observed in patients in whom nivolumab was started less than 1 year after ASCT, and these patients were excluded from later analyses so that confounding by immune reconstitution would be avoided.

According to the germline V gene (reference sequence), CDR1 reads SEHNR and CDR2 reads FQNEAQ. V ends up 5 bases short and J 10 bases short, with an unmatched junction base count of 1. The CDR3 goes from the cysteine to the phenylalanine over 11 residues. Solely the CDR3 DNA is kept, with 33 bases framed from the first base. The Qiagen DNeasy kit was used to extract genomic DNA both from unsorted PBMCs and from the negatively selected CD4+ and CD8+ fractions. TCR beta CDR3 regions were amplified by immunoSEQ multiplex PCR using primers annealing to V and J segments. A synthetic immune receptor repertoire was used to minimize amplification bias, and any residual bias was removed computationally once sequencing was done. The original pipeline was this. Repertoire diversity was quantified as the Shannon entropy index using custom Python scripts. Unsorted, CD4+ and CD8+ repertoires were analyzed separately, except in combined analyses where CD4+ and CD8+ sequences were merged in silico. A clone counted as expanded when the clone's frequency after treatment rose at least 2-fold relative to C1D1, and clones undetected at baseline were given a pseudocount of 0.5. Clones with 0 or 1 copy at C1D1 were classified as singleton clones, and clones with 2 or more copies were classified as non-singleton clones. By matching protein sequences in sorted samples from the same patient, clones expanded in unsorted samples were annotated as CD4+, CD8+ or unknown. Diversity changes from C1D1 to C4D1 were tested in paired samples using Wilcoxon tests. Entries here come from immuneACCESS through TCRdb and include only in-frame sequences with V and J called. Some clones fail to appear in such tables; in the studies checked, an unresolved V gene covers under half of the shortfall, and the cause of the remainder is unknown. The D gene and trimming were derived from the DNA, and the V and J assignments and clone size from that table. The sample table records about 90,000 clones; under 85% of these occur just once. The top ten constitute more than 15% of the sample.

The time point label on this specimen signifies: cycle 4 day 1 (C4D1), after six to seven weeks of nivolumab. Every trial patient had relapsed after autologous stem cell transplantation, and cohorts A, B and C differed in prior brentuximab vedotin exposure. The trial cohort was composed of 56 patients with relapsed/refractory classical Hodgkin lymphoma, for whom complete response, partial response or progressive disease was recorded as best overall response. Single-agent nivolumab was administered to trial patients in the multi-cohort phase II CheckMate 205 trial. Best overall response was determined by an independent review committee according to the 2007 International Working Group response criteria. PBMCs from the trial were collected at three points: immediately before nivolumab initiation (C1D1), and during therapy at cycle 2 day 1 and cycle 4 day 1. Peripheral blood was collected in 8 mL Vacutainer Cell Preparation Tubes, from which PBMCs were isolated by centrifugation and then cryopreserved.

This specimen consisted of peripheral blood mononuclear cells (PBMCs), obtained before the fourth cycle of nivolumab. This receptor was obtained from a human donor with classical Hodgkin lymphoma. Here the chain combines TRBV7-9 and TRBJ2-1; 8 bases in between match TRBD2. The CDR3 region: CASSQRGEQFF. Read as DNA, the sequence is TGTGCCAGCAGCCAGCGGGGGGAGCAGTTCTTC.